This T cell receptor (beta chain) is from a study of shared clonotypes between healthy human individuals. This clone was recorded only once. Its specificity is unknown. As defined, naive CD8 cells were CD45RO-negative and positively selected for CCR7, with terminally differentiated effector memory CD45RA+ cells excluded. Whole-study results and caveats: Sharing across four donors was highest in naive CD4 (around 5%) and lowest in memory CD8 (0.4%).

Sequencing was performed with immunoSEQ multiplex PCR; in TCRdb, only in-frame clones are kept and a portion is missing. Here the sample spans 2 million to 2.5 million clones, roughly 91% being singletons. The sample comprised naive CD8+ T cells from PBMCs. The sequence came from a man between 18 and 29 years old in good health. Some clones in this sample may be carry-over from other donors' samples.

The CDR3 DNA sequence: TGTGCCAGCAGCGGGGAGGGGCAGCTGAACACTGAAGCTTTCTTT. It specifies CASSGEGQLNTEAFF. This chain connects TRBV5-6 to TRBJ1-1; TRBD1 might be the D (5 bases). Germline V gives CDR1 SGHDT, CDR2 YYEEEE. The CDR3 extends over 15 amino acids. Trimming shortened V by 4 bases and J by 0 bases, and 13 bases separated the two germline ends.